The 11 T cell receptor beta chains presented below share a single source sample, sequenced in a study of a mutant IDH1 vaccine in newly diagnosed glioma. Time point of the sample: week 5, during vaccination. Every vaccine dose comprised 300 ug of mutant IDH1 20-mer peptide plus topical imiquimod. Sequenced by immunoSEQ multiplex PCR; TCRdb stores in-frame clones only, minus some. The data contain just under 80,000 clones, roughly nine tenths of them singletons. These receptors lack a known antigen. Sequencing was performed on PBMCs, taken from a glioma patient whose treatment included an IDH1 peptide vaccine. The receptors stem from a woman aged 45-65 years with glioma.

J is TRBJ2-3 and V is TRBV2; the match to TRBD1 covers 7 bases. This CDR3 is 14 amino acids long. CDR1 is SNHLY, CDR2 FYNNEI, per germline. J was trimmed by 2 bases and V by 7 bases; bases with no gene match: 6. CDR3 sequence: CASTDRDPTDTQYF. As DNA, the CDR3 is TGTGCCAGCACAGACAGGGACCCCACAGATACGCAGTATTTT.

The chain employs TRBV11-2 and TRBJ2-1; the match to TRBD2 covers 12 bases. The germline V gene encodes CDR1 SGHAT and CDR2 FQNNGV. With V trimmed by 5 bases and J by 6 bases, 8 bases remained unmatched. This CDR3 is 16 amino acids long. CDR3 bases: TGTGCCAGCAGCGGAACTAGCGGGAGGTTTGGCAATGAGCAGTTCTTC. Translated, it gives CASSGTSGRFGNEQFF.

The rearrangement uses TRBV30 and TRBJ2-7; 9 nucleotides agree with TRBD2. This CDR3 spans 15 amino acids. Germline values: CDR1 GTSNPN, CDR2 SVGIG (reference sequence). V was pared by 3 bases and J by 3 bases, with 9 bases of the junction left unmatched. The CDR3 DNA follows: TGTGCCTGGAGGAAAGGGCTAGCGGGAAACTACGAGCAGTACTTC. As protein: CAWRKGLAGNYEQYF.

The V call is TRBV30, the J call TRBJ1-1, with a weak D call TRBD1 (6 bases). Trimming removed 1 base from V and 3 bases from J, with 12 bases in between. CDR1 is GTSNPN and CDR2 is SVGIG in the germline V gene (reference sequence). This CDR3 is 14 amino acids long. Here the CDR3 reads CAWSAGTKYTEAFF. DNA of the CDR3: TGTGCCTGGAGTGCCGGGACAAAATACACTGAAGCTTTCTTT.

The CDR3 coding sequence is TGTGCCAGCAGGGTGGGGGGAACTGAAGCTTTCTTT. Translated, it gives CASRVGGTEAFF. The chain has TRBV28 and TRBJ1-1, with D maybe TRBD1 (5 bases). The CDR3 loop spans 12 amino acids. V was trimmed by 6 bases and J by 5 bases, leaving 10 bases between them. The germline gives CDR1 MDHEN, CDR2 SYDVKM.

V gene TRBV28 combines with J gene TRBJ2-7; D remains ambiguous. The CDR3 is 13 amino acids. Germline CDR1 is MDHEN and CDR2 is SYDVKM. The ends were cut back, 4 bases at V and 0 bases at J, with 7 bases in the middle. The CDR3 nucleotides read TGTGCCAGCAGTTGGACCGCCTCCTACGAGCAGTACTTC. It specifies CASSWTASYEQYF.

In nucleotides, the CDR3 is TGCGCCAGCAGCTTTACTAGCGGGCACTCCTACGAGCAGTACTTC. Amino acids: CASSFTSGHSYEQYF. This chain connects TRBV5-1 to TRBJ2-7; TRBD2 matches 9 bases. Germline V gene lookup returns CDR1 SGHRS and CDR2 YFSETQ. Trimming took 2 bases from V and 0 from J; bases not matched to a gene: 3. The CDR3 runs to 15 residues.

The chain has TRBV30 and TRBJ1-1, with D unclear. The CDR3 is 16 residues long. Per the germline V gene, CDR1 is GTSNPN and CDR2 is SVGIG (reference sequence). Trimming cost V 3 bases and J 3 bases, with 20 bases left between them. The CDR3 bases are TGTGCCTGGAGCCTCGGAGCAGCCACGACCGACACTGAAGCTTTCTTT. Amino acid sequence: CAWSLGAATTDTEAFF. Full variable domain (remainder filled in from reference TRBV30 and TRBJ1-1): SQTIHQWPATLVQPVGSPLSLECTVEGTSNPNLYWYRQAAGRGLQLLFYSVGIGQISSEVPQNLSASRPQDRQFILSSKKLLLSDSGFYLCAWSLGAATTDTEAFFGQGTRLTVV.

In this sample, this clone turned up once. The chain uses TRBV27 and TRBJ2-7; 9 nucleotides align to TRBD1. Germline CDR1 and CDR2: MNHEY and SMNVEV (reference sequence). CDR3 length: 14 amino acids. The ends lost 6 bases at V and 2 bases at J; junction bases unmatched: 5. This chain's CDR3 is CASSRQGGTYEQYF. DNA for the CDR3: TGTGCCAGCAGCAGACAGGGGGGCACCTACGAGCAGTACTTC.

The rearrangement links TRBV20-1 to TRBJ2-7; D remains ambiguous. The germline V and J ends were trimmed by 3 bases and 4 bases, with 7 bases remaining between them. Germline CDR1 DFQATT, CDR2 SNEGSKA (reference sequence). The CDR3 spans 11 residues. This CDR3 reads CSASVEYEQYF. The CDR3 DNA follows: TGCAGTGCTAGCGTGGAGTACGAGCAGTACTTC.

The rearrangement joins TRBV30 to TRBJ2-7; D not certain. V lost 1 base, J lost 0 bases, and 1 base lay in between. This CDR3 has 11 amino acids. The V gene's germline CDR1 is GTSNPN and CDR2 SVGIG (reference sequence). The CDR3 reads CAWSASYEQYF. The CDR3 DNA is TGTGCCTGGAGTGCCTCCTACGAGCAGTACTTC.